The present T cell receptor beta chain was sequenced within a study of early T cells in non-severe SARS-CoV-2 infection (dated by TCRdb to about 2021). About the full investigation: Because TCR sequencing relied on bulk RNA taken from unsorted whole blood, pairing of alpha and beta chains was not possible.

For this clonotype: There is no known antigen for this receptor. No base qualities exist here, and no much larger clone lies one base off it.

Set within a cohort of healthcare workers in London, UK, this nested case-control study involved weekly PCR testing of nasopharyngeal swabs along with blood sampling. Between 23 and 31 March 2020, the week of the UK lockdown, healthcare workers were enrolled and then followed up weekly for as long as 16 weeks. Broad study findings and their caveats: VDJdb matching was skewed toward anti-spike CD8 responses and likely underestimated virus-specific expansions, missing private and CD4 specificities.

The library was obtained by 5' RACE. Reads for this sample came from a NextSeq 500. In the TCR library protocol, unique molecular identifiers were attached to individual cDNA molecules to correct for PCR bias and sequencing error. Both TCR alpha and beta chains were sequenced, and tight co-correlation was observed between alpha and beta sequence abundances in each sample. The published analysis was carried out like this. V gene, J gene and CDR3 annotation of TCR sequences was performed with Decombinator V4. TCRs were defined as expanded if a significant change between any two time points was detected under a Poisson model with p below 0.0001. TCR abundances were normalised to the total number of TCRs sequenced in each sample and reported as counts per million. VDJdb, accessed on 1 November 2021, was searched for TCRs annotated for CMV, EBV and SARS-CoV-2, and TCRs annotated for more than one antigen were excluded. TCRdb cleaned the public reads at Q25 with fastp, built clones with MiXCR and kept in-frame beta chains. Every CDR3 protein is listed once, alongside the most common genes and DNA of its rows. V and J calls and clone size were set by TCRdb, not the authors. The sample profile shows 100,000 to 150,000 distinct CDR3 sequences; 15% of them were found once. The biggest ten clones account for less than 25% of the sample.

Sequencing was carried out using whole blood. This clonotype was obtained from an adult who was a healthcare worker with PCR-confirmed SARS-CoV-2 infection or an uninfected control (not recorded which).

The CDR3 amino acid sequence is: CASSSNTWSTEAFF. The bases are TGTGCCAGCTCATCTAACACCTGGAGCACTGAAGCTTTCTTT. The chain was built from TRBV18 and TRBJ1-1; no D segment can be confidently identified. Per the germline V gene, KGHSH is the CDR1 and LQKENI is the CDR2. The CDR3 runs 14 amino acids, cysteine and phenylalanine included. CDR3 DNA only is kept here, 42 bases in frame from base 1. Deletion took 5 bases off V and 4 bases off J, with a span of 14 bases between the germline ends. Joined to the reference TRBV18 and TRBJ1-1 proteins, this CDR3 gives the full variable domain: NAGVMQNPRHLVRRRGQEARLRCSPMKGHSHVYWYRQLPEEGLKFMVYLQKENIIDESGMPKERFSAEFPKEGPSILRIQQVVRGDSAAYFCASSSNTWSTEAFFGQGTRLTVV.